The source of this T cell receptor beta chain is a study of PD-L1 blockade in urothelial cancer. Background on the study: Enrolled patients had been treated previously with 0 to 3 chemotherapy regimens. Analyses were performed on blood at 3 weeks after treatment start (the second dose) and at 6 weeks.

The repertoire was sequenced with immunoSEQ multiplex PCR; TCRdb's copy has only in-frame clones and lacks some. The sample yields around 120,000 clones, around 89% seen once. Documented time point: peripheral blood 6 weeks after treatment start. Patient disease was locally advanced or metastatic urothelial carcinoma. This CDR3 spans 16 amino acids. Germline V gene lookup returns CDR1 SGHTA and CDR2 FQGTGA. V shed 5 bases, J shed 6 bases, and the junction held 6 bases outside the gene matches. The V and J genes are TRBV7-3 and TRBJ2-4; 14 bases fit TRBD2. This clonotype was sampled from a man aged 55 to 69 with urothelial cancer. The sequenced sample was PBMCs, obtained around atezolizumab (anti-PD-L1) treatment. The CDR3 is CASSGTSGGSTNIQYF. CDR3 DNA sequence: TGTGCCAGCAGCGGGACTAGCGGGGGTTCGACAAACATTCAGTACTTC.